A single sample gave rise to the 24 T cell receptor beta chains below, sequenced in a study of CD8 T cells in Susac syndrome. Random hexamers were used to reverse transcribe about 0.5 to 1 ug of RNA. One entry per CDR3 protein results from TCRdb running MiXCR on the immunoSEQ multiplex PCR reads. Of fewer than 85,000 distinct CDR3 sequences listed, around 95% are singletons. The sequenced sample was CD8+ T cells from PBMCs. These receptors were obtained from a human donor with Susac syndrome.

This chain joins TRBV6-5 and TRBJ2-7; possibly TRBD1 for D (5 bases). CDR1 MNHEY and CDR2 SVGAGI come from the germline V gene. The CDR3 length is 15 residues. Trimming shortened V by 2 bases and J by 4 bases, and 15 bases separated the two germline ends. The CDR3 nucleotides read TGTGCCAGCAGTTACCGACAGATACCCCCTTACGAGCAGTACTTC. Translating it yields CASSYRQIPPYEQYF.

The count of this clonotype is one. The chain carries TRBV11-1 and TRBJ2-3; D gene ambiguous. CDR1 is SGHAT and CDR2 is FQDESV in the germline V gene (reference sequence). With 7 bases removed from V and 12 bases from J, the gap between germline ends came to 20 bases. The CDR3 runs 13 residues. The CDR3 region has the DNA TGTGCCAGCACCACGACGTCCGGCTCCCCCCAGTATTTT. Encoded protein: CASTTTSGSPQYF.

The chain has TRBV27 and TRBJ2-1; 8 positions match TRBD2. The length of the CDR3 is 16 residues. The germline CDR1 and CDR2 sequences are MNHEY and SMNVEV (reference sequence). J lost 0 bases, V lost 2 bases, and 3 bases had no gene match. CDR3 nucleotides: TGTGCCAGCAGTTTAGGCCTAGCGGGCTCCTACAATGAGCAGTTCTTC. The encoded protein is CASSLGLAGSYNEQFF.

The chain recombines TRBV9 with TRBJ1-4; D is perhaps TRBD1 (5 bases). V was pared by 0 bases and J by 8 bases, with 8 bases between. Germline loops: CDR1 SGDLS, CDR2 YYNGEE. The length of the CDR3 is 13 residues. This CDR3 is CASSVEGTEKLFF. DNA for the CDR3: TGTGCCAGCAGCGTAGAAGGGACGGAAAAACTGTTTTTT.

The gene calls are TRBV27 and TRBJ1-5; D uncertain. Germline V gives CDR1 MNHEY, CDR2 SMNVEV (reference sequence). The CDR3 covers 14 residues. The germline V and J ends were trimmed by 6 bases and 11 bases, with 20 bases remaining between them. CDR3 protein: CASSPGGPSGSQHF. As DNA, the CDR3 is TGTGCCAGCAGCCCTGGCGGCCCCTCGGGGTCCCAGCATTTT.

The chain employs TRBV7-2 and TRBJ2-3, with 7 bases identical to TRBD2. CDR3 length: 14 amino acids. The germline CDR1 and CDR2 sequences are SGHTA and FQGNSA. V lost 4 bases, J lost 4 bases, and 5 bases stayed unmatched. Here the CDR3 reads CASSSDGGADTQYF. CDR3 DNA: TGTGCCAGCAGCTCCGATGGGGGGGCAGATACGCAGTATTTT.

CDR3 coding DNA: TGTGCCAGCAGCGTAGGGGACTACAATGAGCAGTTCTTC. This gives the protein CASSVGDYNEQFF. This sequence joins TRBV9 and TRBJ2-1; D gene unclear. The CDR3 is 13 residues long. The germline CDR1 and CDR2 sequences are SGDLS and YYNGEE. Deletions cut 0 bases from V and 3 bases from J, with 4 bases between.

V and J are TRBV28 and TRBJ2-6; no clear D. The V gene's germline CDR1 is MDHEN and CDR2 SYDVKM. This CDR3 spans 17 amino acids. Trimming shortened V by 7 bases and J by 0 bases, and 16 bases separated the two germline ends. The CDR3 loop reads CASTSADMGSGANVLTF. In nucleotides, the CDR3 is TGTGCCAGCACGTCCGCCGATATGGGCTCTGGGGCCAACGTCCTGACTTTC.

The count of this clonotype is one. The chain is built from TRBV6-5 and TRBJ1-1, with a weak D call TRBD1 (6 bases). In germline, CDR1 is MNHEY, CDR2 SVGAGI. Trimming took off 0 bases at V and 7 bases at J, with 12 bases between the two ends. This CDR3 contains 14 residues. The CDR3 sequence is CASSYSTQGGEAFF. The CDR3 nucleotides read TGTGCCAGCAGTTACTCAACACAGGGAGGTGAAGCTTTCTTT.

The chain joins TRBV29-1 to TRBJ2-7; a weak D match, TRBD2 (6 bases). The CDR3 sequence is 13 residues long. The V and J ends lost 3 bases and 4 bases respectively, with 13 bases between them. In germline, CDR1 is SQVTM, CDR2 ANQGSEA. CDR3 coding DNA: TGCAGCGTTGAGGAGGGGACGGTTTACGAGCAGTACTTC. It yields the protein CSVEEGTVYEQYF.

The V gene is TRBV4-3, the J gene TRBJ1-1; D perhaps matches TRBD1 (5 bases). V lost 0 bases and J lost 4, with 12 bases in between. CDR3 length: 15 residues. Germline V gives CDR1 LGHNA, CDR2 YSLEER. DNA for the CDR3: TGCGCCAGCAGCCAAGATCTGATGGGGACCACTGAAGCTTTCTTT. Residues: CASSQDLMGTTEAFF.

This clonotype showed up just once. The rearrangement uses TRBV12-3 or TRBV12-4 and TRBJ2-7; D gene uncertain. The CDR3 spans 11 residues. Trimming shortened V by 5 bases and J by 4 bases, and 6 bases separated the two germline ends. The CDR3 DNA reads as TGTGCCAGCAGTGTCTGGTACGAGCAGTACTTC. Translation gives CASSVWYEQYF.

This CDR3 reads CASSLVWYGSQETQYF. DNA of the CDR3: TGTGCCAGCAGCTTAGTATGGTACGGGAGTCAAGAGACCCAGTACTTC. J is TRBJ2-5 and V is TRBV7-8, with D tentatively TRBD2 (6 bases). Trimming took 1 base from V and 2 from J, leaving 14 bases between them. The CDR3 is 16 residues long. Germline V gene sequence: CDR1 SGHVS, CDR2 FQNEAQ.

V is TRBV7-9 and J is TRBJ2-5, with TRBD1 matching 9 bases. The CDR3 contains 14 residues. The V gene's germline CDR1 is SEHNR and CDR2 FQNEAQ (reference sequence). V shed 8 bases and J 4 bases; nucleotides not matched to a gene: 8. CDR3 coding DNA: TGTGCCAGCTCCGGGACAGGGTTACCAGAGACCCAGTACTTC. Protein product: CASSGTGLPETQYF.

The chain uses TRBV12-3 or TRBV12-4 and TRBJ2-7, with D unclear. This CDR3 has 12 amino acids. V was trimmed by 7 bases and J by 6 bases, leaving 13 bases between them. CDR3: CASTSWPSEQYF. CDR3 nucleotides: TGTGCCAGCACCTCTTGGCCCTCCGAGCAGTACTTC.

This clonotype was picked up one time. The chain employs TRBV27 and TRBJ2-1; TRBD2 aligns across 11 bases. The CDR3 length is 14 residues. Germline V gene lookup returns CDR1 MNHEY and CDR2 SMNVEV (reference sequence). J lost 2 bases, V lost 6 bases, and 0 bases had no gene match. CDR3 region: CASRTSGTYNEQFF. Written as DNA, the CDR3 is TGTGCCAGCAGGACTAGCGGGACCTACAATGAGCAGTTCTTC.

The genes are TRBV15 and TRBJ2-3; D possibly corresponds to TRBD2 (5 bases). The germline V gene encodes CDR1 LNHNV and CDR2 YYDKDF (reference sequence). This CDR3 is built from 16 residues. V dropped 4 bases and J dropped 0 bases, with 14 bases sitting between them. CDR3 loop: CATSTGTSPSTDTQYF. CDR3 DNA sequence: TGTGCCACCAGCACAGGAACTAGTCCTAGCACAGATACGCAGTATTTT.

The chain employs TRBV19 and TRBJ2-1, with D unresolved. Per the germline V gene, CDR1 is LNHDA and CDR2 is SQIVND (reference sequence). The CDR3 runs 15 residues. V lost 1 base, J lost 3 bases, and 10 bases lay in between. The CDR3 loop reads CASSIVAGDYNEQFF. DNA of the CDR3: TGTGCCAGTAGTATAGTGGCAGGAGACTACAATGAGCAGTTCTTC.

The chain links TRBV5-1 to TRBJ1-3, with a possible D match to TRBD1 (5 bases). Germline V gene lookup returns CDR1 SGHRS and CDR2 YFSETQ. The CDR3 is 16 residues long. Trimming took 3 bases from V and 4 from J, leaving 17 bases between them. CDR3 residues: CASSWDGDMFGNTIYF. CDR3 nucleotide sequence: TGCGCCAGCAGCTGGGACGGAGACATGTTCGGAAACACCATATATTTT.

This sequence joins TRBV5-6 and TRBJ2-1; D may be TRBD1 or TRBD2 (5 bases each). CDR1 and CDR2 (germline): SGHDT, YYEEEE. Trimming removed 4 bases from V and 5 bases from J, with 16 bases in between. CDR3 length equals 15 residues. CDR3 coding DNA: TGTGCCAGCAGCCAAGCGCCGGGACCCAACAATGAGCAGTTCTTC. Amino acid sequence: CASSQAPGPNNEQFF.

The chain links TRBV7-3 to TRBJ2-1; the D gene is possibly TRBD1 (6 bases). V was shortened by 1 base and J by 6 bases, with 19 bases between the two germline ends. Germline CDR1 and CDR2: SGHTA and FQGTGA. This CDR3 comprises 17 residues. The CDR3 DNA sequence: TGTGCCAGCAGCTTAAAGTCGGAAGGACAGAATTCCAATGAGCAGTTCTTC. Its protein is CASSLKSEGQNSNEQFF. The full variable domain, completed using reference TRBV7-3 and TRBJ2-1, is GAGVSQTPSNKVTEKGKYVELRCDPISGHTALYWYRQSLGQGPEFLIYFQGTGAADDSGLPNDRFFAVRPEGSVSTLKIQRTERGDSAVYLCASSLKSEGQNSNEQFFGPGTRLTVL.

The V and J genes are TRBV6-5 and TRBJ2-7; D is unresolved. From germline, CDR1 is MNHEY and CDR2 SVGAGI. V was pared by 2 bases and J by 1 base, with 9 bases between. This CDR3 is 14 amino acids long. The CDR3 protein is CASSYIDQSYEQYF. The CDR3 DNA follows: TGTGCCAGCAGTTACATCGATCAATCCTACGAGCAGTACTTC.

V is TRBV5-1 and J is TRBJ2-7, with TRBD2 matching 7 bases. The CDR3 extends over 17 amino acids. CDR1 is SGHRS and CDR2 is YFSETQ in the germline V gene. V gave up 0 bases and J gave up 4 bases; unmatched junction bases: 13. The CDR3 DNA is TGCGCCAGCAGCTTGGCCTCAGGACTAGAATTGACTTACGAGCAGTACTTC. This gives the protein CASSLASGLELTYEQYF.

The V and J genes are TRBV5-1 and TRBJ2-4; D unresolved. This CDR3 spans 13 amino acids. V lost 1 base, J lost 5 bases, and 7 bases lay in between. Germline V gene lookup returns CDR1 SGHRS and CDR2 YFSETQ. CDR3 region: CASSLSGENIQYF. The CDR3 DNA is TGCGCCAGCAGCTTGTCAGGAGAAAACATTCAGTACTTC.